This TCR beta chain was sequenced for a study of T-cell reconstitution after alpha-beta-depleted transplantation in children. A library of TCRbeta sequences, prepared with unique molecular identifiers, was generated. TCRdb reanalysed the PCR reads using MiXCR and keeps one entry per CDR3 protein. This sample carries around 680,000 distinct CDR3 sequences, roughly 15% of them seen once, and the ten largest clones take approximately 1%. The V end was cut by 4 bases, the J end by 7 bases, with 10 bases between. The CDR3 is 12 residues long. Looked up from germline, CDR1 is LGHDT and CDR2 is YNNKEL (reference sequence).

This sequence originates from a human donor who donated a stem cell graft to a child with acute myeloid leukemia. V gene TRBV3-1 combines with J gene TRBJ1-1; TRBD1 is a possible D gene (6 bases). The material was PBMCs from the stem cell graft donor, obtained from the stem cell graft. The CDR3 DNA is TGTGCCAGCAGCCCACGACAGGATGAAGCTTTCTTT. The encoded protein is CASSPRQDEAFF.